The rows below give T cell receptor beta chains drawn from one sample of a study of CD8 T cells in Susac syndrome. TCRdb processed the immunoSEQ multiplex PCR reads anew with MiXCR; each CDR3 protein has one entry. In the table there are 150,000 to 200,000 distinct CDR3 sequences, about 95% of which are singletons. Sequenced material: CD4+ T cells from PBMCs. These receptors originate from a human donor with multiple sclerosis. Both conserved end residues are part of each CDR3. D genes are given only for firm matches. Clone size, where shown, is once, few, many, or a class for clones that have expanded.

v_gene,j_gene,abundance,d_gene,CDR3aa,CDR3nt
TRBV3-1,TRBJ2-1,NA,TRBD2,CASSPSRLAGGDEQFF,TGTGCCAGCAGCCCGTCAAGACTAGCGGGGGGAGATGAGCAGTTCTTC
TRBV6-5,TRBJ2-7,NA,NA,CASSQTMGSSYEQYF,TGTGCCAGCAGCCAAACGATGGGGAGCTCCTACGAGCAGTACTTC
TRBV5-4,TRBJ1-2,NA,NA,CASSSGQSNGYTF,TGTGCCAGCAGCTCAGGACAGTCTAATGGCTACACCTTC
TRBV27,TRBJ2-1,NA,TRBD2,CASTSEGRDNEQFF,TGTGCCAGCACCTCAGAGGGGAGGGACAATGAGCAGTTCTTC
TRBV18,TRBJ2-1,NA,NA,CASSPPSESRNEQFF,TGTGCCAGCTCACCTCCCAGCGAGTCTCGCAATGAGCAGTTCTTC
TRBV3-1,TRBJ1-2,NA,TRBD1,CASSPGQGADGYTF,TGTGCCAGCAGCCCGGGACAGGGGGCGGATGGCTACACCTTC
TRBV10-2,TRBJ2-5,once,NA,CASSLPGAMKETQYF,TGCGCCAGCAGTCTCCCAGGGGCAATGAAGGAGACCCAGTACTTC
TRBV29-1,TRBJ1-2,NA,NA,CSVEDFHPGDGYTF,TGCAGCGTTGAAGACTTCCACCCCGGGGATGGCTACACCTTC
TRBV29-1,TRBJ2-1,NA,TRBD1,CSVRGQGISTSYNEQFF,TGCAGCGTTAGGGGACAGGGAATCAGTACGTCCTACAATGAGCAGTTCTTC
TRBV5-4,TRBJ1-6,NA,NA,CASSNPTGRSNSPLHF,TGTGCCAGCAGCAACCCGACAGGCAGGAGTAATTCACCCCTCCACTTT
TRBV7-2,TRBJ2-2,NA,NA,CASSLGGLYTGELFF,TGTGCCAGCAGCTTAGGGGGACTCTACACCGGGGAGCTGTTTTTT
TRBV20-1,TRBJ2-3,NA,TRBD2,CSAERDTSTDTQYF,TGCAGTGCCGAGCGGGATACTAGCACAGATACGCAGTATTTT
TRBV5-1,TRBJ2-7,NA,TRBD2,CASSLLAGGNEQYF,TGCGCCAGCAGCTTATTAGCGGGGGGCAACGAGCAGTACTTC
TRBV7-2,TRBJ2-3,NA,NA,CASSFKEGTDTQYF,TGTGCCAGCAGCTTCAAAGAGGGCACAGATACGCAGTATTTT
TRBV15,TRBJ2-5,NA,NA,CATSNERTQYF,TGTGCCACCAGTAATGAGCGGACCCAGTACTTC
TRBV20-1,TRBJ2-1,NA,TRBD2,CSASGLAGGGQFF,TGCAGTGCTAGCGGACTAGCGGGAGGTGGGCAGTTCTTC
TRBV29-1,TRBJ2-7,once,TRBD1,CSVGQVAYEQYF,TGCAGCGTAGGACAGGTGGCCTACGAGCAGTACTTC
TRBV3-1,TRBJ1-6,NA,TRBD1,CASSLAGTGSNPPLHF,TGTGCCAGCAGCCTTGCCGGGACAGGGTCAAATCCACCCCTCCACTTT
TRBV16,TRBJ2-7,NA,TRBD2,CASSQSSGIHEQYF,TGTGCCAGCAGCCAATCTAGCGGGATCCACGAGCAGTACTTC
TRBV3-1,TRBJ2-2,NA,NA,CASSQRSAGAVTGELFF,TGTGCCAGCAGCCAACGATCCGCGGGGGCGGTCACCGGGGAGCTGTTTTTT
TRBV29-1,TRBJ2-7,few,NA,CSVDTGRSYEQYF,TGCAGCGTCGATACGGGCCGCTCCTACGAGCAGTACTTC
TRBV7-9,TRBJ1-1,NA,NA,CASSLEAPEAFF,TGTGCCAGCAGCTTAGAGGCTCCTGAAGCTTTCTTT
TRBV20-1,TRBJ2-7,NA,NA,CSARAWPGGNQNEQYF,TGCAGTGCTAGAGCTTGGCCAGGGGGGAATCAAAACGAGCAGTACTTC
TRBV20-1,TRBJ1-2,NA,NA,CSARDWGLTSNYGYTF,TGCAGTGCTAGAGATTGGGGGCTAACCTCTAACTATGGCTACACCTTC
TRBV5-6,TRBJ2-7,NA,TRBD2,CASSLERTSGRASDEQYF,TGTGCCAGCAGCTTGGAACGGACTAGCGGGAGGGCCTCGGACGAGCAGTACTTC
TRBV29-1,TRBJ2-7,NA,NA,CSVGDRSYEQYF,TGCAGCGTTGGCGATAGATCCTACGAGCAGTACTTC
TRBV18,TRBJ2-7,NA,NA,CASSPALTGNYEQYF,TGTGCCAGCTCACCAGCCCTGACGGGAAACTACGAGCAGTACTTC
TRBV5-1,TRBJ1-1,once,NA,CASSADRPNTEAFF,TGCGCCAGCAGCGCCGACAGACCGAACACTGAAGCTTTCTTT
TRBV19,TRBJ2-3,NA,TRBD1,CATQGAQDTQYF,TGTGCCACCCAGGGGGCGCAAGATACGCAGTATTTT
TRBV6-1,TRBJ2-1,NA,TRBD1,CASSEGTGSYNEQFF,TGTGCCAGCAGTGAAGGGACAGGGTCCTACAATGAGCAGTTCTTC
TRBV20-1,TRBJ1-2,NA,NA,CSAKAGDGYGYTF,TGCAGTGCTAAGGCAGGGGATGGGTATGGCTACACCTTC
TRBV29-1,TRBJ2-2,NA,NA,CSFRVLDTGELFF,TGCAGTTTCAGGGTATTAGACACCGGGGAGCTGTTTTTT
TRBV20-1,TRBJ1-1,NA,NA,CSARVDREAFF,TGCAGTGCTAGGGTAGACAGAGAAGCTTTCTTT
TRBV7-9,TRBJ2-6,NA,TRBD2,CASSFSGGRISGANVLTF,TGTGCCAGCAGCTTTTCGGGGGGACGAATCTCTGGGGCCAACGTCCTGACTTTC
TRBV2,TRBJ2-1,NA,NA,CASSEGEAQPQFF,TGTGCCAGCAGTGAAGGGGAGGCCCAGCCCCAGTTCTTC
TRBV3-1,TRBJ1-1,NA,TRBD1,CASSHNRGTEAFF,TGTGCCAGCAGCCACAACAGGGGCACTGAAGCTTTCTTT
TRBV5-1,TRBJ2-7,NA,TRBD1,CASSLEPTGDTYEQYF,TGCGCCAGCAGCTTGGAACCGACAGGGGATACCTACGAGCAGTACTTC
TRBV24-1,TRBJ1-2,NA,NA,CATSAGTRTAYGYTF,TGTGCCACCAGTGCTGGGACGAGGACAGCATATGGCTACACCTTC
TRBV19,TRBJ2-7,NA,NA,CASSPPGVDEQYF,TGTGCCAGTAGTCCGCCCGGGGTCGACGAGCAGTACTTC
TRBV27,TRBJ2-1,NA,TRBD2,CASRIAGRPYNEQFF,TGTGCCAGCAGAATAGCGGGGAGGCCCTACAATGAGCAGTTCTTC
TRBV5-6,TRBJ2-1,once,NA,CASSSTLVEDEQFF,TGTGCCAGCAGCTCAACCTTAGTGGAGGATGAGCAGTTCTTC
TRBV15,TRBJ2-7,NA,NA,CATSRERFPKWEYF,TGTGCCACCAGCAGAGAACGATTCCCGAAATGGGAGTACTTC